This is a list of T cell receptor beta chains from one sample in a study of T cell changes during pregnancy in multiple sclerosis. Produced via immunoSEQ multiplex PCR; TCRdb's table is partial and in-frame only. The repertoire holds about 60,000 clones, around 93% seen once, with 2.3% in the top ten. This specimen was peripheral blood, taken in the first trimester of pregnancy. The receptors come from a female donor with multiple sclerosis, enrolled in a pregnancy study. Both conserved end residues are part of each CDR3. Fields, in order: J gene, clone size, D gene, CDR3 length, V gene, CDR3 protein, CDR3 DNA. A D gene is named only where the DNA matches it firmly. Some rows have no size entry. The others give once, few or many, or a class for an expanded clone.

j_gene: TRBJ1-5; abundance: NA; d_gene: TRBD1; len: 16; v_gene: TRBV19; CDR3aa: CASSWYRDRVNQPQHF; CDR3nt: TGTGCCAGTAGTTGGTATAGGGACAGGGTCAATCAGCCCCAGCATTTT
j_gene: TRBJ2-3; abundance: NA; d_gene: TRBD2; len: 15; v_gene: TRBV18; CDR3aa: CASSGEGLPLDTQYF; CDR3nt: TGTGCCAGCTCGGGGGAGGGACTTCCTCTGGATACGCAGTATTTT
j_gene: TRBJ2-7; abundance: NA; d_gene: TRBD2; len: 16; v_gene: TRBV28; CDR3aa: CASSARASGTSYEQYF; CDR3nt: TGTGCCAGCAGTGCGCGTGCGAGCGGGACTTCCTACGAGCAGTACTTC
j_gene: TRBJ2-3; abundance: NA; d_gene: TRBD2; len: 15; v_gene: TRBV2; CDR3aa: CASKAGREAADTQYF; CDR3nt: TGTGCCAGCAAGGCGGGGCGGGAGGCCGCAGATACGCAGTATTTT
j_gene: TRBJ1-1; abundance: NA; d_gene: NA; len: 16; v_gene: TRBV7-9; CDR3aa: CASSFPQDRRETEAFF; CDR3nt: TGTGCCAGCAGCTTCCCCCAGGACCGGAGGGAGACTGAAGCTTTCTTT
j_gene: TRBJ1-1; abundance: NA; d_gene: NA; len: 13; v_gene: TRBV19; CDR3aa: CASSIDPGRGAFF; CDR3nt: TGTGCCAGTAGTATAGATCCCGGGAGAGGAGCTTTCTTT
j_gene: TRBJ1-2; abundance: NA; d_gene: TRBD1; len: 14; v_gene: TRBV28; CDR3aa: CASSLEGANYGYTF; CDR3nt: TGTGCCAGCAGTTTAGAGGGGGCCAACTATGGCTACACCTTC
j_gene: TRBJ1-2; abundance: NA; d_gene: NA; len: 14; v_gene: TRBV2; CDR3aa: CASSEYQGDYGYTF; CDR3nt: TGTGCCAGCAGTGAATACCAGGGCGACTATGGCTACACCTTC
j_gene: TRBJ2-7; abundance: NA; d_gene: TRBD1; len: 14; v_gene: TRBV5-1; CDR3aa: CASSFGTGVYEQYF; CDR3nt: TGCGCCAGCAGCTTCGGGACAGGGGTCTACGAGCAGTACTTC
j_gene: TRBJ2-3; abundance: NA; d_gene: TRBD1; len: 17; v_gene: TRBV7-9; CDR3aa: CASSSNRDRVRGDTQYF; CDR3nt: TGTGCCAGCAGCTCCAACCGGGACAGGGTTCGTGGAGATACGCAGTATTTT
j_gene: TRBJ2-2; abundance: NA; d_gene: NA; len: 15; v_gene: TRBV2; CDR3aa: CAPLLAGLKTGELFF; CDR3nt: TGTGCCCCCCTCCTCGCGGGACTGAAAACCGGGGAGCTGTTTTTT
j_gene: TRBJ2-1; abundance: once; d_gene: TRBD2; len: 14; v_gene: TRBV7-9; CDR3aa: CASSLGGGSDEQFF; CDR3nt: TGTGCCAGCAGCTTAGGGGGCGGGAGTGATGAGCAGTTCTTC
j_gene: TRBJ2-1; abundance: NA; d_gene: NA; len: 12; v_gene: TRBV7-2; CDR3aa: CASSLAGEKQFF; CDR3nt: TGTGCCAGCAGCTTAGCGGGCGAGAAGCAGTTCTTC
j_gene: TRBJ1-2; abundance: NA; d_gene: NA; len: 13; v_gene: TRBV29-1; CDR3aa: CSVEVQANYGYTF; CDR3nt: TGCAGCGTTGAAGTTCAGGCTAACTATGGCTACACCTTC
j_gene: TRBJ2-7; abundance: NA; d_gene: TRBD2; len: 14; v_gene: TRBV6-1; CDR3aa: CASKDGGRMYEQYF; CDR3nt: TGTGCCAGCAAGGATGGCGGGAGGATGTACGAGCAGTACTTC
j_gene: TRBJ2-1; abundance: NA; d_gene: TRBD2; len: 16; v_gene: TRBV9; CDR3aa: CASSAELAGGNNEQFF; CDR3nt: TGTGCCAGCAGCGCCGAACTAGCGGGAGGCAACAATGAGCAGTTCTTC
j_gene: TRBJ2-7; abundance: NA; d_gene: NA; len: 13; v_gene: TRBV29-1; CDR3aa: CSVVVALRDEQYF; CDR3nt: TGCAGCGTTGTTGTAGCGCTGCGAGACGAGCAGTACTTC
j_gene: TRBJ1-5; abundance: NA; d_gene: NA; len: 13; v_gene: TRBV9; CDR3aa: CASSVDSVQPQHF; CDR3nt: TGTGCCAGCAGCGTAGATTCTGTTCAGCCCCAGCATTTT
j_gene: TRBJ2-7; abundance: NA; d_gene: TRBD2; len: 16; v_gene: TRBV6-6; CDR3aa: CASSHQTSGSSYEQYF; CDR3nt: TGTGCCAGCAGTCATCAGACTAGCGGGAGTTCCTACGAGCAGTACTTC
j_gene: TRBJ1-1; abundance: NA; d_gene: NA; len: 13; v_gene: TRBV6-5; CDR3aa: CASTYTGNTEAFF; CDR3nt: TGTGCCAGCACTTATACAGGGAACACTGAAGCTTTCTTT
j_gene: TRBJ1-1; abundance: NA; d_gene: NA; len: 13; v_gene: TRBV7-9; CDR3aa: CASTGGVLTEAFF; CDR3nt: TGTGCCAGCACCGGAGGGGTTCTCACTGAAGCTTTCTTT
j_gene: TRBJ1-5; abundance: NA; d_gene: TRBD1; len: 16; v_gene: TRBV10-3; CDR3aa: CAISEPGQGRNQPQHF; CDR3nt: TGTGCCATCAGTGAGCCGGGACAGGGACGCAATCAGCCCCAGCATTTT
j_gene: TRBJ2-3; abundance: NA; d_gene: TRBD2; len: 18; v_gene: TRBV4-1; CDR3aa: CASSQDRRELPSTDTQYF; CDR3nt: TGCGCCAGCAGCCAAGACCGGCGGGAGTTACCTAGCACAGATACGCAGTATTTT
j_gene: TRBJ2-1; abundance: NA; d_gene: TRBD2; len: 15; v_gene: TRBV6-1; CDR3aa: CASSERGLASNEQFF; CDR3nt: TGTGCCAGCAGTGAACGGGGACTAGCGAGTAATGAGCAGTTCTTC
j_gene: TRBJ1-2; abundance: NA; d_gene: TRBD1; len: 12; v_gene: TRBV29-1; CDR3aa: CSVVTGGDGYTF; CDR3nt: TGCAGCGTTGTAACAGGGGGCGATGGCTACACCTTC
j_gene: TRBJ1-2; abundance: NA; d_gene: TRBD1; len: 16; v_gene: TRBV4-2; CDR3aa: CASSPTGGRGSYGYTF; CDR3nt: TGTGCCAGCAGCCCCACAGGGGGCCGGGGCAGCTATGGCTACACCTTC
j_gene: TRBJ1-4; abundance: NA; d_gene: TRBD1; len: 16; v_gene: TRBV7-8; CDR3aa: CASSLAGTAGVEKLFF; CDR3nt: TGTGCCAGCAGCTTAGCCGGGACAGCCGGGGTTGAAAAACTGTTTTTT
j_gene: TRBJ1-4; abundance: NA; d_gene: TRBD1; len: 15; v_gene: TRBV5-6; CDR3aa: CASSHRGRANEKLFF; CDR3nt: TGTGCCAGCAGCCACAGGGGGCGGGCTAATGAAAAACTGTTTTTT
j_gene: TRBJ1-5; abundance: NA; d_gene: TRBD1; len: 15; v_gene: TRBV7-8; CDR3aa: CASSVDRADNQPQHF; CDR3nt: TGTGCCAGCAGCGTAGACAGGGCCGACAATCAGCCCCAGCATTTT
j_gene: TRBJ2-1; abundance: once; d_gene: TRBD1; len: 15; v_gene: TRBV25-1; CDR3aa: CASSPNRGRNNEQFF; CDR3nt: TGTGCCAGCAGCCCCAACAGGGGGCGTAACAATGAGCAGTTCTTC
j_gene: TRBJ2-5; abundance: NA; d_gene: TRBD2; len: 14; v_gene: TRBV25-1; CDR3aa: CTSRASGYQETQYF; CDR3nt: TGTACCAGCAGGGCTAGCGGCTACCAAGAGACCCAGTACTTC
j_gene: TRBJ2-7; abundance: NA; d_gene: TRBD1; len: 13; v_gene: TRBV19; CDR3aa: CASSSGQGREQYF; CDR3nt: TGTGCCAGTAGTTCTGGACAGGGGAGGGAGCAGTACTTC